This TCR beta chain was documented in a study of patients and donors after allogeneic stem cell transplantation. The germline V gene has CDR1 LNHNV and CDR2 YYDKDF (reference sequence). The CDR3 extends over 17 amino acids. V lost 0 bases and J lost 4; bases outside the gene matches: 6. A single record per CDR3 protein comes from TCRdb applying MiXCR to the RT-PCR reads. The sample has tens of thousands of distinct CDR3 sequences, 45% to 50% seen once. This receptor was identified in a human donor who was either an allogeneic HSCT recipient or a stem cell or donor lymphocyte infusion donor (not recorded which). It is not recorded whose cells these are; they may come from a transplant donor. The chain couples TRBV15 to TRBJ2-1; 10 positions agree with TRBD2. Sequencing used blood, either unsorted or a sorted T cell fraction (not recorded which). The CDR3 nucleotides are TGTGCCACCAGCAGAGAGGCTAGCGGGAGACCGTACAATGAGCAGTTCTTC. Translated: CATSREASGRPYNEQFF.